Shown below are 25 T cell receptor beta chains from a single sample sequenced in a study of cytomegalovirus exposure and HLA in healthy donors. PCR primers comprised 60 Vbeta and 13 Jbeta primers. Produced via immunoSEQ multiplex PCR; TCRdb's table is partial and in-frame only. The table has roughly 150,000 clones, roughly 80% seen once. The sequenced sample consisted of PBMCs. The receptor source for this set is a man in his forties or fifties in good health and CMV-seropositive.

The chain joins TRBV5-4 to TRBJ2-1; D perhaps matches TRBD1 (6 bases). CDR1 and CDR2 (germline): SGHNT, YYREEE (reference sequence). With 0 bases removed from V and 7 bases from J, the gap between germline ends came to 14 bases. The CDR3 runs to 15 residues. CDR3 sequence reads: CASSLGGPSVNEQFF. In DNA, the CDR3 is TGTGCCAGCAGCTTGGGGGGGCCATCTGTAAATGAGCAGTTCTTC. The whole variable domain, remainder taken from reference TRBV5-4 and TRBJ2-1, is ETGVTQSPTHLIKTRGQQVTLRCSSQSGHNTVSWYQQALGQGPQFIFQYYREEENGRGNFPPRFSGLQFPNYSSELNVNALELDDSALYLCASSLGGPSVNEQFFGPGTRLTVL.

The V and J genes are TRBV7-9 and TRBJ2-1; 13 bases match TRBD2. The CDR3 consists of 18 residues. After removal of 1 base from V and 9 bases from J, the junction contained 12 bases not matched to a gene. Germline CDR1 is SEHNR and CDR2 is FQNEAQ (reference sequence). The CDR3 DNA reads TGTGCCAGCAGCTTAGTTCGCGGACTAGCGGGAGATGTGAGTGAGCAGTTCTTC. Protein: CASSLVRGLAGDVSEQFF.

In this sample, this clone turned up once. V usage is TRBV5-1 and J usage is TRBJ1-4, with 7 nucleotides matching TRBD1. The CDR3 is 15 residues long. The J segment lost 5 bases and the V segment lost 4 bases, leaving 8 bases of the junction unmatched. From germline, CDR1 is SGHRS and CDR2 YFSETQ. DNA of the CDR3: TGCGCCAGCAGCCCCTGGACAGGCGAGAATGAAAAACTGTTTTTT. Encoded protein: CASSPWTGENEKLFF. Together with reference TRBV5-1 and TRBJ1-4, the CDR3 gives the full variable domain: KAGVTQTPRYLIKTRGQQVTLSCSPISGHRSVSWYQQTPGQGLQFLFEYFSETQRNKGNFPGRFSGRQFSNSRSEMNVSTLELGDSALYLCASSPWTGENEKLFFGSGTQLSVL.

The rearrangement uses TRBV7-9 and TRBJ2-3; D may be TRBD1 (7 bases). With 1 base removed from V and 6 bases from J, the gap between germline ends came to 20 bases. The length of the CDR3 is 17 residues. Germline V gives CDR1 SEHNR, CDR2 FQNEAQ (reference sequence). CDR3 in amino acids: CASSLGDSTGNRDTQYF. CDR3 sequence (DNA): TGTGCCAGCAGCTTAGGGGACTCGACAGGGAATCGGGATACGCAGTATTTT.

This chain links TRBV12-5 with TRBJ2-1; TRBD2 matches 11 bases. Trimming removed 6 bases from V and 8 bases from J; junction bases left unmatched: 9. Germline CDR1 reads LGHNT; CDR2 reads FRNRAP. The CDR3 extends over 15 amino acids. The CDR3 region is CASGLQLAGEHEQFF. The CDR3 DNA is TGTGCTAGTGGCCTCCAACTAGCGGGAGAGCATGAGCAGTTCTTC.

This clone was recorded once. This chain uses TRBV7-2 with TRBJ2-7; D uncertain. CDR1 SGHTA and CDR2 FQGNSA come from the germline V gene. CDR3 length: 12 amino acids. V lost 0 bases, J lost 4 bases, and 4 bases lay in between. The CDR3 DNA follows: TGTGCCAGCAGCTTAGCGCAGTACGAGCAGTACTTC. Translation: CASSLAQYEQYF. Full variable domain (missing parts from reference TRBV7-2 and TRBJ2-7): GAGVSQSPSNKVTEKGKDVELRCDPISGHTALYWYRQSLGQGLEFLIYFQGNSAPDKSGLPSDRFSAERTGGSVSTLTIQRTQQEDSAVYLCASSLAQYEQYFGPGTRLTVT.

This clone was observed a handful of times. The J gene is TRBJ2-6, the V gene TRBV19, with TRBD1 identical over 8 bases. The germline CDR1 and CDR2 sequences are LNHDA and SQIVND (reference sequence). The CDR3 runs to 19 residues. The ends lost 2 bases at V and 1 base at J; junction bases unmatched: 10. The CDR3: CASSIQGAQGYSGANVLTF. The CDR3 DNA follows: TGTGCCAGTAGTATACAGGGGGCGCAAGGATATTCTGGGGCCAACGTCCTGACTTTC.

The rearrangement joins TRBV6-1 to TRBJ1-1, with TRBD1 identical over 8 bases. The CDR3 is 15 amino acids. V lost 6 bases and J lost 0; bases outside the gene matches: 6. CDR1 is MNHNS and CDR2 is SASEGT in the germline V gene. The CDR3, as DNA: TGTGCCAGCAGGACAGGGGTGGGGATGAACACTGAAGCTTTCTTT. Its translation: CASRTGVGMNTEAFF.

The sample holds a few counts of this clone. The rearrangement links TRBV29-1 to TRBJ2-1, with TRBD1 matching over 7 bases. Losses at the gene ends were 4 bases for V and 8 bases for J; bases not matched to a gene: 8. The CDR3 loop spans 13 amino acids. Looked up from germline, CDR1 is SQVTM and CDR2 is ANQGSEA. The CDR3 loop is CSVGQGKRDEQFF. DNA for the CDR3: TGCAGCGTTGGACAGGGTAAAAGGGATGAGCAGTTCTTC.

V and J are TRBV19 and TRBJ2-7; 10 positions agree with TRBD2. CDR3 length equals 14 residues. Trimming took 4 bases from V and 3 from J; bases not matched to a gene: 3. Per germline, CDR1 LNHDA and CDR2 SQIVND (reference sequence). The CDR3 reads CASSNRLAGYEQYF. In DNA form, the CDR3 reads TGTGCCAGTAGTAACAGACTAGCGGGCTACGAGCAGTACTTC.

This chain uses TRBV19 with TRBJ1-5; D call uncertain. The germline V gene has CDR1 LNHDA and CDR2 SQIVND (reference sequence). The CDR3 is made up of 15 amino acids. Trimming left V 5 bases short and J 3 bases short, with 14 bases between. As DNA, the CDR3 is TGTGCCAGTAGTCAGACACCAATCCCCAATCAGCCCCAGCATTTT. Its protein is CASSQTPIPNQPQHF.

In its sample, this clone was seen once. J is TRBJ2-7 and V is TRBV5-1, with a tentative D call TRBD1 (5 bases). Between the trimmed V and J ends, which lost 1 base and 2 bases, there was a span of 10 bases. The CDR3 consists of 14 residues. Per the germline V gene, CDR1 is SGHRS and CDR2 is YFSETQ. This chain's CDR3 is CASSLRAGPYEQYF. The CDR3 DNA reads TGCGCCAGCAGCTTGAGGGCAGGGCCCTACGAGCAGTACTTC.

V and J are TRBV27 and TRBJ2-2; 8 positions agree with TRBD2. With V trimmed by 3 bases and J by 7 bases, 4 bases remained unmatched. Germline CDR1 MNHEY, CDR2 SMNVEV (reference sequence). The CDR3 is 14 amino acids. The CDR3 region is CASSFRRGGGELFF. DNA for the CDR3: TGTGCCAGCAGTTTCCGCCGGGGGGGCGGGGAGCTGTTTTTT.

This sequence joins TRBV9 and TRBJ2-5; 10 nucleotides align to TRBD1. J was trimmed by 2 bases and V by 3 bases; bases with no gene match: 4. The germline V gene encodes CDR1 SGDLS and CDR2 YYNGEE. The CDR3 totals 15 residues. This CDR3 reads CASSADRGWQETQYF. The CDR3 nucleotides are TGTGCCAGCAGCGCGGACAGGGGGTGGCAAGAGACCCAGTACTTC.

The chain uses TRBV18 and TRBJ2-1, with D tentatively TRBD2 (6 bases). V was pared by 3 bases and J by 0 bases, with 9 bases between. CDR1 is KGHSH, CDR2 LQKENI, per germline. The CDR3 is made up of 15 amino acids. CDR3 nucleotides: TGTGCCAGCTCACCGGGACTCGACTCCTACAATGAGCAGTTCTTC. This translates into CASSPGLDSYNEQFF.

V and J are TRBV27 and TRBJ2-3, with 7 bases aligning to TRBD2. Germline CDR1 and CDR2: MNHEY and SMNVEV (reference sequence). The CDR3 has 15 residues. Unmatched junction bases numbered 4, after V lost 2 bases and J lost 2 bases. CDR3 bases: TGTGCCAGCAGTTTAGGGGCGGGAGCCACAGATACGCAGTATTTT. Translated: CASSLGAGATDTQYF.

The chain couples TRBV7-2 to TRBJ2-2; D possibly corresponds to TRBD2 (5 bases). The CDR3 sequence is 15 residues long. V lost 5 bases to trimming and J lost 3 bases, with 13 bases between them. Looked up from germline, CDR1 is SGHTA and CDR2 is FQGNSA. CDR3 sequence (DNA): TGTGCCAGCAGCAACAGAGGGATTTACACCGGGGAGCTGTTTTTT. Its translation: CASSNRGIYTGELFF.

This clone was recorded once. This sequence joins TRBV2 and TRBJ1-2; the match to TRBD1 covers 7 bases. The CDR3 spans 13 residues. CDR1 SNHLY and CDR2 FYNNEI come from the germline V gene. V shed 4 bases, J shed 6 bases, and the junction held 5 bases outside the gene matches. DNA for the CDR3: TGTGCCAGCAGTGCCCGGACAGGAGATGGCTACACCTTC. Residues: CASSARTGDGYTF.

This chain links TRBV5-4 with TRBJ2-1, with 7 bases that match TRBD2. After removal of 0 bases from V and 7 bases from J, the junction contained 7 bases not matched to a gene. This CDR3 region has 15 residues. Germline CDR1 and CDR2: SGHNT and YYREEE (reference sequence). The CDR3 loop is CASSLGLAGRNEQFF. The CDR3 DNA is TGTGCCAGCAGCTTGGGACTAGCAGGGAGAAATGAGCAGTTCTTC.

This clone turned up a few times. CDR3: CASGDRLAKNIQYF. The CDR3 coding sequence is TGCGCCAGCGGGGACAGGTTAGCCAAAAACATTCAGTACTTC. The chain uses TRBV4-1 and TRBJ2-4; TRBD1 matches at 8 bases. From germline, CDR1 is MGHRA and CDR2 YSYEKL. The CDR3 has 14 amino acids. V shed 8 bases, J shed 0 bases, and the junction held 3 bases outside the gene matches.

J is TRBJ1-1 and V is TRBV25-1, with 8 bases that match TRBD1. The length of the CDR3 is 17 residues. From germline, CDR1 is MGHDK and CDR2 SYGVNS. J lost 3 bases, V lost 6 bases, and 15 bases had no gene match. The CDR3 protein is CASSPGGAGGLDTEAFF. In DNA form, the CDR3 reads TGTGCCAGCAGCCCCGGAGGGGCAGGGGGCTTGGACACTGAAGCTTTCTTT.

This chain uses TRBV6-5 with TRBJ2-7; 9 bases are a match to TRBD2. Germline CDR1 and CDR2: MNHEY and SVGAGI. The CDR3 covers 15 residues. The V and J ends lost 10 bases and 0 bases, in that order; junction bases with no gene match: 10. CDR3 residues: CATNKRTSVSYEQYF. The CDR3, as DNA: TGTGCCACCAACAAACGGACTAGCGTCTCCTACGAGCAGTACTTC.

This chain connects TRBV30 to TRBJ1-1, with 7 bases that match TRBD1. The V segment lost 0 bases and the J segment 8 bases; nucleotides outside the gene matches: 9. CDR3 size: 14 residues. Germline V gene sequence: CDR1 GTSNPN, CDR2 SVGIG (reference sequence). CDR3 protein: CAWSVSTGAGEAFF. For the CDR3, the DNA is TGTGCCTGGAGTGTAAGTACAGGGGCTGGAGAAGCTTTCTTT.

The V and J genes are TRBV10-2 and TRBJ1-3; possibly TRBD1 for D (6 bases). Germline assignment: CDR1 WSHSY and CDR2 SAAADI. Trimming left V 7 bases short and J 0 bases short, with 10 bases between. This CDR3 has 14 residues. The CDR3 is CASKGGGSGNTIYF. Here the CDR3 DNA reads TGCGCCAGCAAAGGGGGGGGCTCTGGAAACACCATATATTTT.

CDR3 loop: CAVTSGRSIDTQYF. CDR3 coding DNA: TGTGCCGTCACTAGCGGGAGAAGTATAGATACGCAGTATTTT. The chain is built from TRBV10-3 and TRBJ2-3; TRBD2 matches 11 bases. The germline CDR1 and CDR2 sequences are ENHRY and SYGVKD. With V trimmed by 11 bases and J by 5 bases, 9 bases remained unmatched. CDR3 size: 14 residues.